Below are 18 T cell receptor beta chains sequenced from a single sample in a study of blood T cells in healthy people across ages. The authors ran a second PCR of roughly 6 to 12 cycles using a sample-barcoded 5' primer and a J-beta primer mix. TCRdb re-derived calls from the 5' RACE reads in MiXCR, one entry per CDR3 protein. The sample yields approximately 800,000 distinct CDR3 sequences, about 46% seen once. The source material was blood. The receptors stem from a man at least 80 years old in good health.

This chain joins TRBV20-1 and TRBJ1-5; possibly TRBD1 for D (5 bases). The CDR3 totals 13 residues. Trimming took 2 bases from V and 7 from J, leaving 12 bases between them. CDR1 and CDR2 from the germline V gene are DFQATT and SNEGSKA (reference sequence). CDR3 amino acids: CSARLGAGQPQHF. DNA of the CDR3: TGCAGTGCTAGATTAGGGGCTGGGCAGCCCCAGCATTTT.

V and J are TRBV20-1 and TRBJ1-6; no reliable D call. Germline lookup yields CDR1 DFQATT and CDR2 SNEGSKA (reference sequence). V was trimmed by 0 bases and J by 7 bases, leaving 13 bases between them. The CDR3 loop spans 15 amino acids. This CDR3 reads CSARDRTRSNSPLHF. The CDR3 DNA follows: TGCAGTGCTAGAGACAGGACGAGGTCAAATTCACCCCTCCACTTT.

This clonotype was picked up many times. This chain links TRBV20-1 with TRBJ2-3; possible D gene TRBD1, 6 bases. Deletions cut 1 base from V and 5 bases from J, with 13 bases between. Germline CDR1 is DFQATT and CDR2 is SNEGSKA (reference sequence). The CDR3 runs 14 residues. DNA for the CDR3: TGCAGTGCTAGAGGGGCAACAGGGAAAGATACGCAGTATTTT. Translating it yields CSARGATGKDTQYF.

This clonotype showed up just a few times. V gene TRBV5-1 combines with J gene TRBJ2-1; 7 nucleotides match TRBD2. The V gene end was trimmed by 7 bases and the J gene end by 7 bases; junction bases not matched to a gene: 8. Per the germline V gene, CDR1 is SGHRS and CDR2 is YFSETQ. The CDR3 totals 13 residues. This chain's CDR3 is CASGLAGANEQFF. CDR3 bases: TGCGCCAGCGGACTGGCGGGAGCAAATGAGCAGTTCTTC.

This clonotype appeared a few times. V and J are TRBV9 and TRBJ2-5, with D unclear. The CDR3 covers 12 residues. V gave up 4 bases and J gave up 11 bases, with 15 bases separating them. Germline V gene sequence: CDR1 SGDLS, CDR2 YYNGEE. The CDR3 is CASSFQGNEQYF. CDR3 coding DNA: TGTGCCAGCAGCTTCCAAGGGAATGAGCAGTACTTC.

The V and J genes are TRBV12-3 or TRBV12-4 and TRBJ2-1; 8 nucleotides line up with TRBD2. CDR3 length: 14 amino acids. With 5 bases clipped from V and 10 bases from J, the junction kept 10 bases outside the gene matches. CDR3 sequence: CASSQRAGVWEQFF. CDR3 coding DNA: TGTGCCAGCAGTCAACGAGCGGGAGTTTGGGAGCAGTTCTTC.

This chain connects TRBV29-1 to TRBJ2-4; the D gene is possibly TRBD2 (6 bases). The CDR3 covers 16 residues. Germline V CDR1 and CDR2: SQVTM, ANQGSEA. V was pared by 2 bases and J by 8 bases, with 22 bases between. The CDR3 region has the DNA TGCAGCGTTGAATACGCCGACAGCCCCACGGGGGACATTCAGTACTTC. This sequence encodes CSVEYADSPTGDIQYF.

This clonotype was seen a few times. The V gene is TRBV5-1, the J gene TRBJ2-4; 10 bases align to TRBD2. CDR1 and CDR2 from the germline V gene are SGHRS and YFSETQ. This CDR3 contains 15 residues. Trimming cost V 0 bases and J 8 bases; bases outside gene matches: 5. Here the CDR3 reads CASSLESSGRDIQYF. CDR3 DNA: TGCGCCAGCAGCTTGGAGTCTAGCGGGAGAGACATTCAGTACTTC.

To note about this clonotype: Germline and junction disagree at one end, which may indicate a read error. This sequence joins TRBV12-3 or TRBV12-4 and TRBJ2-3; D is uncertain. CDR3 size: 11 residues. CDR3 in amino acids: CVSSSTDTQYF. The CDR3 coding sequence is TGTGTCAGCAGTAGTACAGATACGCAGTATTTT.

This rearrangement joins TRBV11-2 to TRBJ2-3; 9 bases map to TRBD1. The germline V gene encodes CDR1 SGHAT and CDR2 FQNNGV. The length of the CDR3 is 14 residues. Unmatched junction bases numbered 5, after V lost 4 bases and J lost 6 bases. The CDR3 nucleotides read TGTGCCAGCAGCTCACAGGGGGCCTCGGATACGCAGTATTTT. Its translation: CASSSQGASDTQYF. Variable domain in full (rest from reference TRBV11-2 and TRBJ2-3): EAGVAQSPRYKIIEKRQSVAFWCNPISGHATLYWYQQILGQGPKLLIQFQNNGVVDDSQLPKDRFSAERLKGVDSTLKIQPAKLEDSAVYLCASSSQGASDTQYFGPGTRLTVL.

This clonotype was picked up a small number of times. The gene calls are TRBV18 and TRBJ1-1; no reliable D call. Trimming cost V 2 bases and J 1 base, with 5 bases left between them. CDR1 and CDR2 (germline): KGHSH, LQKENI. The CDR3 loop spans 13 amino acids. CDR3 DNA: TGTGCCAGCTCACCAAAGGGGAACACTGAAGCTTTCTTT. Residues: CASSPKGNTEAFF.

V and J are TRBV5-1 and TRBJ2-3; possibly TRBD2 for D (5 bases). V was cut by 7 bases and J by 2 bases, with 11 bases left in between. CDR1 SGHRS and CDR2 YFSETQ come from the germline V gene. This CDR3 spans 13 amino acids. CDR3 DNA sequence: TGCGCCAGCGGGAGCCCAAACACAGATACGCAGTATTTT. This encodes CASGSPNTDTQYF.

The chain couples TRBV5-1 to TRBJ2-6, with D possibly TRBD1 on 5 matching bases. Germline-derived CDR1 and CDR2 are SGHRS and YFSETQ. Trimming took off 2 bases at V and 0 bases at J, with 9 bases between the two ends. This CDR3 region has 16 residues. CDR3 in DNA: TGCGCCAGCAGCTTCAGGGCCAACTCTGGGGCCAACGTCCTGACTTTC. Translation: CASSFRANSGANVLTF.

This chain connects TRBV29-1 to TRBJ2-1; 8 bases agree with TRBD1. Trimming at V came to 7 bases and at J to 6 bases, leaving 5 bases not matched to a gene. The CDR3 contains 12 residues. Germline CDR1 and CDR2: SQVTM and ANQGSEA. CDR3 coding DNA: TGCAGCGGCGTTACAGGGGGCAATGAGCAGTTCTTC. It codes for CSGVTGGNEQFF.

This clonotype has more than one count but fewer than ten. The CDR3 region is CASSQDWTRGEETQYF. The CDR3 nucleotides read TGCGCCAGCAGCCAAGATTGGACCCGAGGAGAAGAGACCCAGTACTTC. The gene calls are TRBV4-3 and TRBJ2-5; D uncertain. The V gene's germline CDR1 is LGHNA and CDR2 YSLEER. The ends were cut back, 0 bases at V and 3 bases at J, with 14 bases in the middle. The CDR3 is 16 amino acids.

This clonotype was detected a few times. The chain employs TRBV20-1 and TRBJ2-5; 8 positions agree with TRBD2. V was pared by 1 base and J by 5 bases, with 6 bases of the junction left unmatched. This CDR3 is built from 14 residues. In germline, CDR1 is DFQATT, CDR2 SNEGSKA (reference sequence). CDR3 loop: CSARAGLAGETQYF. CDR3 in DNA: TGCAGTGCTAGAGCTGGACTAGCTGGGGAGACCCAGTACTTC.

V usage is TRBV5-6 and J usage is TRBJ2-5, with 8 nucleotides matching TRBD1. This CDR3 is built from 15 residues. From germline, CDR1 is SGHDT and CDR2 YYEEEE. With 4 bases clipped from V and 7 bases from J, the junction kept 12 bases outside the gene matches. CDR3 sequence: CASSQGQGAWGTQYF. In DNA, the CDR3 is TGTGCCAGCAGCCAAGGACAGGGCGCTTGGGGGACCCAGTACTTC.

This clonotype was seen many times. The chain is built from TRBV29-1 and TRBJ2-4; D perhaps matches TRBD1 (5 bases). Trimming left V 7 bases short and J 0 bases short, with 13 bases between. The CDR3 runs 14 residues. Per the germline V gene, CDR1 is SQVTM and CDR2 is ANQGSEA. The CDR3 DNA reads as TGCAGCGCTCGGACACAACTAGCCAAAAACATTCAGTACTTC. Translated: CSARTQLAKNIQYF.